One T cell receptor beta chain is described in this entry. The antigen remains undetermined. These data come from a study of cytomegalovirus exposure and HLA in healthy donors. Broader study findings: Despite most TCR sequences being rare, some public TCRs occurred in many donors. Immune exposure was documented only through CMV serostatus.

V lost 6 bases and J 2 bases, leaving 23 bases between the germline ends. The germline V gene has CDR1 SGHNT and CDR2 YYREEE (reference sequence). The CDR3 runs to 17 residues. The PCR used 60 Vbeta and 13 Jbeta primers. This table comes from immunoSEQ multiplex PCR, and its TCRdb copy is limited to in-frame clones, with some not included. The table lists fewer than 200,000 clones, about four fifths of them singletons. The chain is built from TRBV5-4 and TRBJ2-5; a weak D match, TRBD1 (5 bases). The origin of this receptor is a female donor in good health and CMV-seronegative. Material for sequencing was PBMCs. As DNA, the CDR3 is TGTGCCAGCACCGAATACCGTAGGGGCTGGTGGCAAGAGACCCAGTACTTC. This encodes CASTEYRRGWWQETQYF.